This record covers a single TCR beta chain. The antigen is unknown. V lost 2 bases to trimming and J lost 9 bases, with 11 bases between them. The CDR3 consists of 12 residues. Germline values: CDR1 DFQATT, CDR2 SNEGSKA (reference sequence). The sample is drawn from a study of post-analysis software for immune sequencing data. Looking at the study overall: There were relapsing-remitting, secondary progressive and progressive-relapsing multiple sclerosis among the disease courses included.

Findings and caveats of the study: Multiple sclerosis was associated with a significant reduction in normalized Chao1 diversity relative to controls. With F measure, samples from one preparation batch clustered together strongly. Patients carried roughly 5 TRBV segments more frequently than controls did, and TRBV5-6, TRBV5-1 and TRBV20-1 were among them.

Unique-molecular-identifier-tagged TCR beta cDNA libraries were used. From around 0.96 to 9.9 million T cells, about 500,000 cDNA molecules were obtained. Each CDR3 protein gets one entry after TCRdb re-called the PCR reads with MiXCR. The table has roughly 700,000 distinct CDR3 sequences, 25% to 30% seen once. The V call is TRBV20-1, the J call TRBJ1-5, with D tentatively TRBD1 (6 bases). Material: blood. The origin of this receptor is a girl aged 10-17 years with multiple sclerosis. The CDR3 DNA sequence: TGCAGTGCTAGATCAGGGGCCGGGCCCCAGCATTTT. The encoded protein is CSARSGAGPQHF.